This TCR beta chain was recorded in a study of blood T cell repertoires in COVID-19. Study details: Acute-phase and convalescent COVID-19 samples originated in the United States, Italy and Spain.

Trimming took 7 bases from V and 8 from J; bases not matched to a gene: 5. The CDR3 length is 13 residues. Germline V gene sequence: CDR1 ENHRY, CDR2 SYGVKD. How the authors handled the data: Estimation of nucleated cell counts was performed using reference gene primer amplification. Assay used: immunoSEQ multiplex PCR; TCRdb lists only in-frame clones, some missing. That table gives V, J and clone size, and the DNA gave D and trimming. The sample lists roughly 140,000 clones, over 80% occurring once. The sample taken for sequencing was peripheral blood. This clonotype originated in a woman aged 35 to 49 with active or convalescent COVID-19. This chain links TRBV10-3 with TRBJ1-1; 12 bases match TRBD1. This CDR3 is CAIMGQGASEAFF. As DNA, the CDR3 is TGTGCCATCATGGGACAGGGGGCGTCAGAAGCTTTCTTT.